The following is a TCR beta chain sequence with its context. What this receptor recognizes is not known. These data are taken from a study of T cell clusters in autoimmune cytopenias (dated by TCRdb to between 2018 and 2021). Background for the entire study: Per sample, TRB sequencing gave a median depth of about 50,000 reads and a median of approximately 2,400 distinct TRB clonotypes. In autoimmune cytopenia patients, peripheral blood TRB and IGH repertoires were sequenced during active disease and over treatment follow-up, together with healthy, CLL and autoimmune hepatitis controls. The goal of the study was to find out whether patients with autoimmune cytopenia have a disease-specific immune repertoire signature that could be used as a blood-based biomarker.

Per sample, around 230 ng of peripheral blood genomic DNA, 35,000 to 40,000 genome equivalents, was used for TRB amplification. Results and caveats for the whole study, not just this receptor: In the comparison of secondary cytopenia with CLL, the cluster-lack signature was not observed, apparently because the dominant lymphoma-associated repertoire masked the signature. Shifts in the TRB repertoire, including less even repertoires in secondary cytopenia and CLL, were mostly a reflection of lymphoma bias and not of autoimmunity. The T cell clusters were only ever defined in silico, so experimental validation of their functional role was still needed. GLIPH suggested that primary autoimmune cytopenia patients lacked physiological T cell clusters: 40 to 60 clusters were exclusive to healthy donors versus 17 exclusive to patients. Compared with active autoimmune hepatitis patients, healthy donors had almost three times as many exclusive TRB clusters, a finding consistent with an autoimmunity-wide signature.

There are 12 amino acids in the CDR3, from cysteine to phenylalanine inclusive. No DNA accompanies this entry. To amplify TRB rearrangements, a touch-down multiplex PCR protocol was run with the TRB-A and TRB-B primer pools combined in a single tube. Illumina adapters and sample indices were attached to the amplicons through two consecutive PCR reactions using Phusion HS II polymerase. Amplicons were gel-purified with the NucleoSpin Gel and PCR Clean-up kit, then quantified by Qubit and quality-checked on an Agilent 2100 Bioanalyzer. Sequencing of the libraries was done on an Illumina MiSeq with paired-end, single-indexed, 600-cycle runs. Under the source paper's analysis protocol: MiXCR version 2.1.12, together with the default MiXCR reference library, was used to align and assemble the TRB reads. A clone was defined by each unique CDR3 nucleotide sequence, and the analysis included only productive sequences with two or more reads. To assess repertoire diversity, an R script computed alpha-parameterized diversity profiles (alpha 0 to 5), which included the Shannon (alpha 1) and Simpson (alpha 2) indices. The tcR package was used to compute combinatorial TRB VJ usage, and cohorts were compared on this usage by principal component analysis with ade4. TCRbeta CDR3s were clustered with GLIPH on cohort pairs matched by age and read depth, and cluster frequencies were compared by Wilcoxon test. TCRdb reprocessed the reads, so every CDR3 protein sequence counts as one entry and DNA is not shown. V and J calls and clone size were set by TCRdb, not the authors. This sample's table contains about 7,400 distinct CDR3 sequences. The ten largest clones add up to 28% of the sample.

The rearranged segments are TRBV12-3 or TRBV12-4 and TRBJ1-1; TCRdb returns TRBD1, unconfirmable since there is no DNA. The receptor comes from a human donor with an autoimmune cytopenia or autoimmune hepatitis (not recorded which). Sequenced: peripheral blood. The CDR3 amino acid sequence is: CASSLRGIEAFF.